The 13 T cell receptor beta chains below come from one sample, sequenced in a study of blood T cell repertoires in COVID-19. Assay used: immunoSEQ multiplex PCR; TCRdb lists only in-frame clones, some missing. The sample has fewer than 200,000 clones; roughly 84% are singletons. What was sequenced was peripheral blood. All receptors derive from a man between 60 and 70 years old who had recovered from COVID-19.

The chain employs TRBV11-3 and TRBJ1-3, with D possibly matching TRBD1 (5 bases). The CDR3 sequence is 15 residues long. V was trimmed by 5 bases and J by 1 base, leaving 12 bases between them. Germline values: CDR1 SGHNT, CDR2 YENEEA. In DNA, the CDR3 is TGTGCCAGCAGCCGAGGCGACAGTTCTGGAAACACCATATATTTT. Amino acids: CASSRGDSSGNTIYF.

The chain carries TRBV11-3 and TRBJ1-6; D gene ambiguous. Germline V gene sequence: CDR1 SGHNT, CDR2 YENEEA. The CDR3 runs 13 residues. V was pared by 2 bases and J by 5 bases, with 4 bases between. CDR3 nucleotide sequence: TGTGCCAGCAGCTTAAGAGATAATTCACCCCTCCACTTT. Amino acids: CASSLRDNSPLHF.

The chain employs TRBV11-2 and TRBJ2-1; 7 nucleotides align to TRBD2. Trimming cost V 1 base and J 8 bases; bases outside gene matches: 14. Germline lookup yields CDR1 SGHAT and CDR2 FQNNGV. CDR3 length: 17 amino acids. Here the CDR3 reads CASSLGLAGHGGDEQFF. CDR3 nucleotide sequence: TGTGCCAGCAGCTTAGGGTTAGCGGGCCACGGAGGGGATGAGCAGTTCTTC. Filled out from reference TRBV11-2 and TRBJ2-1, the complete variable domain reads EAGVAQSPRYKIIEKRQSVAFWCNPISGHATLYWYQQILGQGPKLLIQFQNNGVVDDSQLPKDRFSAERLKGVDSTLKIQPAKLEDSAVYLCASSLGLAGHGGDEQFFGPGTRLTVL.

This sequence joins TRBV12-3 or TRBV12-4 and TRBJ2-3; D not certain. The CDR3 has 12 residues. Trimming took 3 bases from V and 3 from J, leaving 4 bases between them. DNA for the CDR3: TGTGCCAGCAGTTTCTCGACAGATACGCAGTATTTT. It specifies CASSFSTDTQYF.

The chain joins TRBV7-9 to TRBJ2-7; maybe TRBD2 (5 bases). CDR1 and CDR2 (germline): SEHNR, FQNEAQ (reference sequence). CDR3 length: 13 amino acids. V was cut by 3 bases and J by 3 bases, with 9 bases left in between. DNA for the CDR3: TGTGCCAGCAGCTTGGACGGGGACTACGAGCAGTACTTC. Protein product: CASSLDGDYEQYF.

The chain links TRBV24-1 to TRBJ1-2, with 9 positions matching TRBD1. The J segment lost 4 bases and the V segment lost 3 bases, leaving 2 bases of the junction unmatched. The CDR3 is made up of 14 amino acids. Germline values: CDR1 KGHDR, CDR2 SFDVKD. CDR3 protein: CATSDGTGIYGYTF. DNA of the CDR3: TGTGCCACCAGTGATGGGACAGGGATCTATGGCTACACCTTC.

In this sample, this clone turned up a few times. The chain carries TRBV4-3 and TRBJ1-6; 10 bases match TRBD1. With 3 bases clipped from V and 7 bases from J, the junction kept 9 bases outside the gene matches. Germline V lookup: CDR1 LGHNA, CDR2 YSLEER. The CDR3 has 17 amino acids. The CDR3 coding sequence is TGCGCCAGCAGCCAGGGATCCGGGACAGGGGTAAATTCACCCCTCCACTTT. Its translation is CASSQGSGTGVNSPLHF.

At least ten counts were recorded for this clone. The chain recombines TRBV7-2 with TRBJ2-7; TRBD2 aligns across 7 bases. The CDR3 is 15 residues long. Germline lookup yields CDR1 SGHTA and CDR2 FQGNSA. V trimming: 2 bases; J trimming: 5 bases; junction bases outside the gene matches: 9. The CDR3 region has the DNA TGTGCCAGCAGCTTAAGTAGCGGCGGGGGAAACGAGCAGTACTTC. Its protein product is CASSLSSGGGNEQYF.

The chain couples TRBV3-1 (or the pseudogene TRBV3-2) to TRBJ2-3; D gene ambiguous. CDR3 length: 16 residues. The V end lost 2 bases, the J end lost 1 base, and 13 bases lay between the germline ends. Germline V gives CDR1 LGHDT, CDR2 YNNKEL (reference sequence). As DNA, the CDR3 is TGTGCCAGCAGCCAATACCGGTCGGTGGGCACAGATACGCAGTATTTT. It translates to CASSQYRSVGTDTQYF.

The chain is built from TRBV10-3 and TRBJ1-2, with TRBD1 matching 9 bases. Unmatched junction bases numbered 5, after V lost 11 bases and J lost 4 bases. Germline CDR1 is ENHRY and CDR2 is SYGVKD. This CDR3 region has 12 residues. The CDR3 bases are TGTGCCGCCGACAGGGGGTTCTATGGCTACACCTTC. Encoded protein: CAADRGFYGYTF.

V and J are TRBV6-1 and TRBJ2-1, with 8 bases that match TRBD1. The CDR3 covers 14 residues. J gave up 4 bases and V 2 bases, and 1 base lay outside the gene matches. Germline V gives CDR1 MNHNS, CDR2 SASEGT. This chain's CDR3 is CASSERDRYNEQFF. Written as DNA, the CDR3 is TGTGCCAGCAGTGAAAGGGACAGGTACAATGAGCAGTTCTTC.

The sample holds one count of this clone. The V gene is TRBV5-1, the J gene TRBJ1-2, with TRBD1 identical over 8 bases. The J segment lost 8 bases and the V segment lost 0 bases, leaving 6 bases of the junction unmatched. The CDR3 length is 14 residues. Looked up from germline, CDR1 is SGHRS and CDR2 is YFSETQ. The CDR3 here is CASSLEARGRGYTF. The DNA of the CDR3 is TGCGCCAGCAGCTTGGAGGCCAGGGGGCGAGGCTACACCTTC.

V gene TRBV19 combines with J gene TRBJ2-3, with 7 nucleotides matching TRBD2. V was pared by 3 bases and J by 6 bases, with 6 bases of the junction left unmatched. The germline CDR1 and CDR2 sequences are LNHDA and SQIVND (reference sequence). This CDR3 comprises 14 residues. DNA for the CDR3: TGTGCCAGTAGTATCGGTGGGGGGGAGGATACGCAGTATTTT. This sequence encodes CASSIGGGEDTQYF.